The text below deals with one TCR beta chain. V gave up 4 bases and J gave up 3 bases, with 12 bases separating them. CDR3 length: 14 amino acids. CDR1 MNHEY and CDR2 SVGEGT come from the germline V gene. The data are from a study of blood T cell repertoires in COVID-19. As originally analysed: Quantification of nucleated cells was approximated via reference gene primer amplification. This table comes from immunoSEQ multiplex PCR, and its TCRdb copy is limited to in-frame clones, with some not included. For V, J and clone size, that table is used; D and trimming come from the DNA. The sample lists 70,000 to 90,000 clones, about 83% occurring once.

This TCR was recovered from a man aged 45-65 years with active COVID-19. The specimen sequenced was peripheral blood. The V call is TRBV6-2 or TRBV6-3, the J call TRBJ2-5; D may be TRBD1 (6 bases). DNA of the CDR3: TGTGCCAGCAGTTTATGGACAGCTAAAGAGACCCAGTACTTC. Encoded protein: CASSLWTAKETQYF.